This section outlines one T cell receptor (beta chain) sequence together with its context. The data originate from a study of OX40 agonist ivuxolimab in advanced cancers. V dropped 3 bases and J dropped 8 bases, with 10 bases sitting between them. CDR1 and CDR2 (germline): DFQATT, SNEGSKA (reference sequence). CDR3 length: 11 residues. Assay: immunoSEQ multiplex PCR; the TCRdb copy retains only in-frame clones and omits some. Of more than 60,000 clones in the sample, about 86% were seen once. The V and J genes are TRBV20-1 and TRBJ1-2; no firm D call. The sequence was collected from an adult with an advanced solid tumor such as melanoma, head and neck, liver or kidney cancer. The sample consisted of CD4+ or CD8+ T cells sorted from blood, taken in a trial of the OX40 agonist ivuxolimab. The CDR3 loop reads CSASLGPGYTF. The CDR3 nucleotides read TGCAGTGCTAGTTTAGGGCCAGGCTACACCTTC.